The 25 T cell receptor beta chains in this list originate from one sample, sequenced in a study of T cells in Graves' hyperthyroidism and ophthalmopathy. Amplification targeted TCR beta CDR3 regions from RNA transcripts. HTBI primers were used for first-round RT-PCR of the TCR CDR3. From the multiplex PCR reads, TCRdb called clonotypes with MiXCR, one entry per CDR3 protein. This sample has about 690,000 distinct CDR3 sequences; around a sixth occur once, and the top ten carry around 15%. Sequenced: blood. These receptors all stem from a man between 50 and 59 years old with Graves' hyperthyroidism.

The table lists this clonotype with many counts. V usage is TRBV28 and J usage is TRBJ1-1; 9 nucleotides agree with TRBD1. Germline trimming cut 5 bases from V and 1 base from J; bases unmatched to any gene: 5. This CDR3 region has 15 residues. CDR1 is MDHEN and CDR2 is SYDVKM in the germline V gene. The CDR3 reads CASSAGTGKNTEAFF. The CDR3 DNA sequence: TGTGCCAGCAGTGCTGGGACAGGGAAGAACACTGAAGCTTTCTTT.

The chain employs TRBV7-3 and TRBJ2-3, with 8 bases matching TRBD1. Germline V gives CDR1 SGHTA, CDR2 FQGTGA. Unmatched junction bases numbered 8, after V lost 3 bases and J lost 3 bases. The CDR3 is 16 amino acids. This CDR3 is CASSFLDRVLTDTQYF. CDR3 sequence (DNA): TGTGCCAGCAGCTTCCTGGACAGGGTTTTGACAGATACGCAGTATTTT.

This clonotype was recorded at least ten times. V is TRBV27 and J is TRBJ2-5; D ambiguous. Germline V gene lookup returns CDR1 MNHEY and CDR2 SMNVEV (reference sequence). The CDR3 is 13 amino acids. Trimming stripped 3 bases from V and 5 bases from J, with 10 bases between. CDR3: CASSLGLLETQYF. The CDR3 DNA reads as TGTGCCAGCAGTTTGGGTCTCTTGGAGACCCAGTACTTC.

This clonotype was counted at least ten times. The CDR3 loop is CASSEYTENTEAFF. The CDR3, as DNA: TGCGCCAGCAGTGAGTACACAGAGAACACTGAAGCTTTCTTT. V usage is TRBV10-2 and J usage is TRBJ1-1; no definite D call. Trimming stripped 1 base from V and 1 base from J, with 7 bases between. Germline CDR1 is WSHSY and CDR2 is SAAADI. This CDR3 has 14 residues.

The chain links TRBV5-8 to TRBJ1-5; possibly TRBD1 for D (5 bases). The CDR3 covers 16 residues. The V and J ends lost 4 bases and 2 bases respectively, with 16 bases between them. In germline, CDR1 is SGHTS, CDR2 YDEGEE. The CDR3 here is CASSALGDVGNQPQHF. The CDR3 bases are TGTGCCAGCAGCGCGCTGGGGGATGTCGGCAATCAGCCCCAGCATTTT.

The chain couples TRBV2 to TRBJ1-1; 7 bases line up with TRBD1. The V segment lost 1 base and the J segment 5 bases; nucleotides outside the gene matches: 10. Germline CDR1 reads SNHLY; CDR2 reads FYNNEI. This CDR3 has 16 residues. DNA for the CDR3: TGTGCCAGCAGTGAAGTAGGGGCAGGGGGAAGTACTGAAGCTTTCTTT. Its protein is CASSEVGAGGSTEAFF.

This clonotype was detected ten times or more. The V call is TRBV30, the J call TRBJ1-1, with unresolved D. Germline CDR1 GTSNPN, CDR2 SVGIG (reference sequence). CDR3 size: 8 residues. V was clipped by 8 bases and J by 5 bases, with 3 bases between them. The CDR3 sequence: CAGTEAFF. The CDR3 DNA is TGTGCCGGGACTGAAGCTTTCTTT.

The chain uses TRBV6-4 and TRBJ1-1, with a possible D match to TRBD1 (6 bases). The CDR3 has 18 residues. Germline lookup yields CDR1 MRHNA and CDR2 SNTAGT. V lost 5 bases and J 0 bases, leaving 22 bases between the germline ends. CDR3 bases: TGTGCCAGCAGTAACCGGAGATGGTCCGGACAGATGAACACTGAAGCTTTCTTT. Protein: CASSNRRWSGQMNTEAFF.

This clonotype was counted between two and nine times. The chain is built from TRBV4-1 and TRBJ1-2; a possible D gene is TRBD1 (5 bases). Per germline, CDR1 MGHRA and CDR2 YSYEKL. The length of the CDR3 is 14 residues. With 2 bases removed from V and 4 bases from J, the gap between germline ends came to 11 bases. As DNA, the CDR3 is TGCGCCAGCAGCCAACCGGGGGTCGTCTATGGCTACACCTTC. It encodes CASSQPGVVYGYTF.

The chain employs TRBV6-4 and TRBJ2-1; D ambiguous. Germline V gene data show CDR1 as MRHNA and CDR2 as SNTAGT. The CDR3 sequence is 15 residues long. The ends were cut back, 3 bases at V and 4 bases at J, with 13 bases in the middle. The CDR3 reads CASSENVEPYNEQFF. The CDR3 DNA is TGTGCCAGCAGTGAAAACGTGGAACCTTACAATGAGCAGTTCTTC.

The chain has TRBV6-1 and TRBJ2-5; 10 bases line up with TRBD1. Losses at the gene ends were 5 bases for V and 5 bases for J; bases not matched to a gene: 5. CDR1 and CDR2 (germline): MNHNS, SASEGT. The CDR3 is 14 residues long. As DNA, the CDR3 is TGTGCCAGCAGTAGGGGACAGGGGACGGAGACCCAGTACTTC. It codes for CASSRGQGTETQYF.

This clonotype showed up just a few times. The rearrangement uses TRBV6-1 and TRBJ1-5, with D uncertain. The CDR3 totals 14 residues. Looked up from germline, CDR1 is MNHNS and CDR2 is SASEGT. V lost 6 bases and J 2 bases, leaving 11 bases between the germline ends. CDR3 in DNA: TGTGCCAGCAGCGAAATGGGTCGCAATCAGCCCCAGCATTTT. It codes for CASSEMGRNQPQHF.

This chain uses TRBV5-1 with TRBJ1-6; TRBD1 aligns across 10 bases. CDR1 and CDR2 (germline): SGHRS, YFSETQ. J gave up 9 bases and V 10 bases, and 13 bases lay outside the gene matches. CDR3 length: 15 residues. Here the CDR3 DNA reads TGCGCCGGCCGATTCGGTGGGACAGGGGTTTCACCCCTCCACTTT. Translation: CAGRFGGTGVSPLHF.

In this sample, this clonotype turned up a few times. The CDR3 coding sequence is TGTGCCAGCAGCCTCCAGGGTAGCGGCTCAGATACGCAGTATTTT. Residues: CASSLQGSGSDTQYF. The genes are TRBV28 and TRBJ2-3, with a weak D call TRBD2 (6 bases). Germline V gene lookup returns CDR1 MDHEN and CDR2 SYDVKM. V was clipped by 6 bases and J by 4 bases, with 17 bases between them. This CDR3 comprises 15 residues.

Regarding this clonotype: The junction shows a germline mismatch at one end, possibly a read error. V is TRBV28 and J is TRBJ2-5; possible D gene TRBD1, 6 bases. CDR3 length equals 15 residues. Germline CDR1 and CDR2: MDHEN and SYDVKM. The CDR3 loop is CASNLATGRAETQYF. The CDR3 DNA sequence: TGTGCCAGCAATTTAGCTACAGGGCGAGCAGAGACCCAGTACTTC.

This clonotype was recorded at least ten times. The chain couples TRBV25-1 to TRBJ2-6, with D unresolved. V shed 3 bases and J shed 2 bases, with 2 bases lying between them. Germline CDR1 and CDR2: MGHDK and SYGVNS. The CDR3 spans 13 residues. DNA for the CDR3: TGTGCCAGCAGTGAGGCTGGGGCCAACGTCCTGACTTTC. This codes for CASSEAGANVLTF.

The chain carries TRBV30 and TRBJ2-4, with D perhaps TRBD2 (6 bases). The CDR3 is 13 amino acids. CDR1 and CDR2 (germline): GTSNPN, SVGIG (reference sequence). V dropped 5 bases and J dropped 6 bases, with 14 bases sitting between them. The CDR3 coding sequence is TGTGCCTGGGCCGGGAGAGGAGGAAACATTCAGTACTTC. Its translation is CAWAGRGGNIQYF. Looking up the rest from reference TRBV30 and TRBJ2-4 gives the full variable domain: SQTIHQWPATLVQPVGSPLSLECTVEGTSNPNLYWYRQAAGRGLQLLFYSVGIGQISSEVPQNLSASRPQDRQFILSSKKLLLSDSGFYLCAWAGRGGNIQYFGAGTRLSVL.

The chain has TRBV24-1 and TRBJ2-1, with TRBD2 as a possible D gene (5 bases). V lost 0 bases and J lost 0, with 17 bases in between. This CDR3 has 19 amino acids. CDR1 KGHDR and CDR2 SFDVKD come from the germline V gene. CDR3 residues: CATSDLSASPISSYNEQFF. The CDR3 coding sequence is TGTGCCACCAGTGATTTGAGTGCTAGCCCGATTAGCTCCTACAATGAGCAGTTCTTC.

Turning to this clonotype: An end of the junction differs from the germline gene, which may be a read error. The CDR3 sequence is CAISGGQGPYNEQFF. Written as DNA, the CDR3 is TGTGCCATCAGTGGAGGGCAGGGTCCCTACAATGAGCAGTTCTTC. V and J are TRBV6-1 and TRBJ2-1; possibly TRBD2 for D (6 bases). The CDR3 is made up of 15 amino acids. Germline-derived CDR1 and CDR2 are MNHNS and SASEGT.

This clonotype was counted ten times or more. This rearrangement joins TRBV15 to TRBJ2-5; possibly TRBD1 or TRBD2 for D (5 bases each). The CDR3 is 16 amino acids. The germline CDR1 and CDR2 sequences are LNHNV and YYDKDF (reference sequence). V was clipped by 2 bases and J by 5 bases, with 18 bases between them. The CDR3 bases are TGTGCCACCAGCAGACCTCTAACCGGGACCACTGAGACCCAGTACTTC. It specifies CATSRPLTGTTETQYF.

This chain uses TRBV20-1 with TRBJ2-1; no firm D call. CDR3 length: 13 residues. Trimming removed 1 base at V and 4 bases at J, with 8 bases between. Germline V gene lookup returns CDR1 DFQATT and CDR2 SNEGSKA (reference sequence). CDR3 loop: CSARGEKYNEQFF. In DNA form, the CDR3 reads TGCAGTGCTAGAGGAGAGAAATACAATGAGCAGTTCTTC.

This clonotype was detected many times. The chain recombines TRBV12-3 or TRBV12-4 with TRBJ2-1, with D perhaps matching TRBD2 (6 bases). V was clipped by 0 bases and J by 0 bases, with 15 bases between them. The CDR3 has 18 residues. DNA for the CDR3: TGTGCCAGCAGTTTAGCGCTCGGTAGCGGAAGCTCCTACAATGAGCAGTTCTTC. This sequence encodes CASSLALGSGSSYNEQFF.

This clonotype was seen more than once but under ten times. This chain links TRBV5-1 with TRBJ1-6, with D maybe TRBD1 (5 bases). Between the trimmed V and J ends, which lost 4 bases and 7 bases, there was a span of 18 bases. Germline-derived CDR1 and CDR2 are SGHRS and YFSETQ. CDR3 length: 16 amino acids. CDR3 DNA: TGCGCCAGCAGCCCGCGGACATATGAAATAAATTCACCCCTCCACTTT. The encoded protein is CASSPRTYEINSPLHF.

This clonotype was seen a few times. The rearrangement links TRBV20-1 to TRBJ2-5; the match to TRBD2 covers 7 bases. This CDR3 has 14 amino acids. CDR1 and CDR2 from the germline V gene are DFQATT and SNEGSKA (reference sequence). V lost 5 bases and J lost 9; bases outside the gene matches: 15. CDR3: CSASDDPGLRPQYF. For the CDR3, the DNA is TGCAGTGCTTCTGATGACCCGGGACTAAGGCCCCAGTACTTC.

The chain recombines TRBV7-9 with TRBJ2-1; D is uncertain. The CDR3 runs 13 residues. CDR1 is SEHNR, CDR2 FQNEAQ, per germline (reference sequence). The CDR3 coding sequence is TGTGCGTCTCTGGGGTTATCGTACAATGAGCAGTTCTTC. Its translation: CASLGLSYNEQFF.